A selection of T cell receptor beta chains follows, all from one sample in a study of early T cells in non-severe SARS-CoV-2 infection. TCRdb recomputed calls from the 5' RACE reads with MiXCR, one row per CDR3 protein. Of about 25,000 distinct CDR3 sequences listed, roughly 4.8% are singletons. Sequencing was done on a sample of whole blood. Every receptor here comes from an adult who was a healthcare worker with PCR-confirmed SARS-CoV-2 infection or an uninfected control (not recorded which). Each CDR3 is given with its conserved first and last residue. D genes are given only for firm matches. Some rows mark clone size as missing; the rest say once, few, many or name a class of expanded clone.

CDR3 DNA: TGTGCCAGCAGCCGAGCGGGAGGGCAAAACGGGGAGCTGTTTTTT
CDR3 protein: CASSRAGGQNGELFF
J gene: TRBJ2-2
D gene: TRBD2
V gene: TRBV6-6
clone size: NA
CDR3 length: 15

CDR3 DNA: TGCGCCAGCAGCCAAGGACCCCTAAGGGGAGCGTTAGGGGCGGATGAGCAGTTCTTC
CDR3 protein: CASSQGPLRGALGADEQFF
J gene: TRBJ2-1
D gene: NA
V gene: TRBV4-1
clone size: many
CDR3 length: 19

CDR3 DNA: TGTGCCAGCAGTCAGGGGACAGGACGCACAGATACGCAGTATTTT
CDR3 protein: CASSQGTGRTDTQYF
J gene: TRBJ2-3
D gene: TRBD1
V gene: TRBV3-1
clone size: many
CDR3 length: 15

CDR3 DNA: TGTGCCAGCACCCCAGGGAACGCGGGCTGGGGTTCTACGCAGTATTTT
CDR3 protein: CASTPGNAGWGSTQYF
J gene: TRBJ2-3
D gene: NA
V gene: TRBV7-9
clone size: few
CDR3 length: 16

CDR3 DNA: TGTGCCAGCAGCTTAAAATCGGGGAATCAGCCCCAGCATTTT
CDR3 protein: CASSLKSGNQPQHF
J gene: TRBJ1-5
D gene: NA
V gene: TRBV7-2
clone size: many
CDR3 length: 14

CDR3 DNA: TGTGCCAGCTCACCACGAGTTACAGGGAGCTCTGGAAACACCATATATTTT
CDR3 protein: CASSPRVTGSSGNTIYF
J gene: TRBJ1-3
D gene: NA
V gene: TRBV18
clone size: many
CDR3 length: 17

CDR3 DNA: TGTGCCAGCAGCCTCAAGCGGGAGGCATACAATGAGCAGTTCTTC
CDR3 protein: CASSLKREAYNEQFF
J gene: TRBJ2-1
D gene: TRBD2
V gene: TRBV9
clone size: many
CDR3 length: 15

CDR3 DNA: TGTGCCAGCAGCCCACGACGGGAAAATCAGCCCCAGCATTTT
CDR3 protein: CASSPRRENQPQHF
J gene: TRBJ1-5
D gene: NA
V gene: TRBV7-2
clone size: medium-sized
CDR3 length: 14

CDR3 DNA: TGTGCCTGGAGTGTAGGGGGAATCCGCCCAAATGAAAAACTGTTTTTT
CDR3 protein: CAWSVGGIRPNEKLFF
J gene: TRBJ1-4
D gene: NA
V gene: TRBV30
clone size: many
CDR3 length: 16

CDR3 DNA: TGTGCCAGCCCCTCCGGAGAGGGTGAGGAGAGCACTGAAGCTTTCTTT
CDR3 protein: CASPSGEGEESTEAFF
J gene: TRBJ1-1
D gene: NA
V gene: TRBV7-9
clone size: NA
CDR3 length: 16

CDR3 DNA: TGCGCCAGCAGTGAGGGGTCGACAGGGTACAATGAGCAGTTCTTC
CDR3 protein: CASSEGSTGYNEQFF
J gene: TRBJ2-1
D gene: TRBD1
V gene: TRBV10-2
clone size: few
CDR3 length: 15

CDR3 DNA: TGTGCCAGCAGCTTACCATATGGAGGGATGAACACTGAAGCTTTCTTT
CDR3 protein: CASSLPYGGMNTEAFF
J gene: TRBJ1-1
D gene: NA
V gene: TRBV7-9
clone size: NA
CDR3 length: 16

CDR3 DNA: TGTGCCAGCACTACCAGGGGAGGTTCCTATAATTCACCCCTCCACTTT
CDR3 protein: CASTTRGGSYNSPLHF
J gene: TRBJ1-6
D gene: NA
V gene: TRBV2
clone size: many
CDR3 length: 16

CDR3 DNA: TGTGCCAGCTCTCACGGGACAGGGTCACTAAGCTACGAGCAGTACTTC
CDR3 protein: CASSHGTGSLSYEQYF
J gene: TRBJ2-7
D gene: TRBD1
V gene: TRBV18
clone size: many
CDR3 length: 16

CDR3 DNA: TGTGCCAGCAGTTCCTTATTGGACAGGGCTTGGGATGAGCAGTTCTTC
CDR3 protein: CASSSLLDRAWDEQFF
J gene: TRBJ2-1
D gene: TRBD1
V gene: TRBV6-5
clone size: many
CDR3 length: 16

CDR3 DNA: TGTGCCAGCTCACCCGAGGGACAGGGGTTTGGAAACACCATATATTTT
CDR3 protein: CASSPEGQGFGNTIYF
J gene: TRBJ1-3
D gene: TRBD1
V gene: TRBV18
clone size: many
CDR3 length: 16

CDR3 DNA: TGCAGTGCTAGAGATGGGAACGGCGAAAAACTGTTTTTT
CDR3 protein: CSARDGNGEKLFF
J gene: TRBJ1-4
D gene: NA
V gene: TRBV20-1
clone size: many
CDR3 length: 13

CDR3 DNA: TGTGCCAGCAGCCAGACAGGGATAGGGGAGACCCAGTACTTC
CDR3 protein: CASSQTGIGETQYF
J gene: TRBJ2-5
D gene: TRBD1
V gene: TRBV7-7
clone size: many
CDR3 length: 14

CDR3 DNA: TGCAGCGTGCCAGGGCAAGCTTCCTACGAGCAGTACTTC
CDR3 protein: CSVPGQASYEQYF
J gene: TRBJ2-7
D gene: NA
V gene: TRBV29-1
clone size: NA
CDR3 length: 13

CDR3 DNA: TGTGCCAGCAGCGGCCCATGGACCTCTGAAGCTTTCTTT
CDR3 protein: CASSGPWTSEAFF
J gene: TRBJ1-1
D gene: NA
V gene: TRBV7-9
clone size: many
CDR3 length: 13

CDR3 DNA: TGCGCCAGCAGCCAAGATTCAGGGTTTGATGCTTTCTTT
CDR3 protein: CASSQDSGFDAFF
J gene: TRBJ1-1
D gene: NA
V gene: TRBV4-1
clone size: many
CDR3 length: 13

CDR3 DNA: TGCGCCAGCAGCTTGGGCCCTAGCAATCAGCCCCAGCATTTT
CDR3 protein: CASSLGPSNQPQHF
J gene: TRBJ1-5
D gene: NA
V gene: TRBV5-1
clone size: many
CDR3 length: 14

CDR3 DNA: TGTGCCAGCAGTTCCAGGGTATCGCACGAGACCCAGTACTTC
CDR3 protein: CASSSRVSHETQYF
J gene: TRBJ2-5
D gene: NA
V gene: TRBV27
clone size: many
CDR3 length: 14

CDR3 DNA: TGCGCCAGCAGCTTCCTAGCGGGGGGCACAGATACGCAGTATTTT
CDR3 protein: CASSFLAGGTDTQYF
J gene: TRBJ2-3
D gene: TRBD2
V gene: TRBV5-1
clone size: many
CDR3 length: 15

CDR3 DNA: TGTGCCAGCCGCTCGGCCTTGGGGAACACTGAAGCTTTCTTT
CDR3 protein: CASRSALGNTEAFF
J gene: TRBJ1-1
D gene: NA
V gene: TRBV7-9
clone size: NA
CDR3 length: 14

CDR3 DNA: TGCAGTGCCCAGGACAGAAACTATGGCTACACCTTC
CDR3 protein: CSAQDRNYGYTF
J gene: TRBJ1-2
D gene: NA
V gene: TRBV20-1
clone size: NA
CDR3 length: 12

CDR3 DNA: TGTGCTAGTGGTGCCCGGGGACGGTCTAACTATGGCTACACCTTC
CDR3 protein: CASGARGRSNYGYTF
J gene: TRBJ1-2
D gene: NA
V gene: TRBV12-5
clone size: many
CDR3 length: 15

CDR3 DNA: TGCGCCAGCAGCCAAGAAGGCGGGAGGCCCGGGGAGCTGTTTTTT
CDR3 protein: CASSQEGGRPGELFF
J gene: TRBJ2-2
D gene: TRBD2
V gene: TRBV4-1
clone size: NA
CDR3 length: 15

CDR3 DNA: TGTGCCAGCAGCTTAACGATGAGCACTGAGCAGTTCTTC
CDR3 protein: CASSLTMSTEQFF
J gene: TRBJ2-1
D gene: NA
V gene: TRBV7-3
clone size: many
CDR3 length: 13

CDR3 DNA: TGTGCCAGCACCTTTTACGTGGACGGTTCCTACGAGCAGTACTTC
CDR3 protein: CASTFYVDGSYEQYF
J gene: TRBJ2-7
D gene: NA
V gene: TRBV6-5
clone size: few
CDR3 length: 15

CDR3 DNA: TGCAGTGCTAGGGTAACTAGCGGGCTATACGAGCAGTACTTC
CDR3 protein: CSARVTSGLYEQYF
J gene: TRBJ2-7
D gene: TRBD2
V gene: TRBV20-1
clone size: many
CDR3 length: 14

CDR3 DNA: TGTGCCAGCAGCTTAAGGCCCCCGCACGGGGCCAACGTCCTGACTTTC
CDR3 protein: CASSLRPPHGANVLTF
J gene: TRBJ2-6
D gene: NA
V gene: TRBV7-6
clone size: NA
CDR3 length: 16

CDR3 DNA: TGTGCCAGCTTGCCGGCGAATAGCAATCAGCCCCAGCATTTT
CDR3 protein: CASLPANSNQPQHF
J gene: TRBJ1-5
D gene: NA
V gene: TRBV6-1
clone size: many
CDR3 length: 14

CDR3 DNA: TGTGCCAGCAACCCCGCGACGCGGGGTTCCTACAATGAGCAGTTCTTC
CDR3 protein: CASNPATRGSYNEQFF
J gene: TRBJ2-1
D gene: NA
V gene: TRBV5-5
clone size: many
CDR3 length: 16

CDR3 DNA: TGTGCCAGCAGTGGGGGGACAGGGAACGGGGCCAACGTCCTGACTTTC
CDR3 protein: CASSGGTGNGANVLTF
J gene: TRBJ2-6
D gene: TRBD1
V gene: TRBV25-1
clone size: NA
CDR3 length: 16

CDR3 DNA: TGTGCCAGCAGTGATCCAGGGACGTATAGCAATCAGCCCCAGCATTTT
CDR3 protein: CASSDPGTYSNQPQHF
J gene: TRBJ1-5
D gene: NA
V gene: TRBV6-1
clone size: many
CDR3 length: 16

CDR3 DNA: TGTGCCAGTAGTCTGGGGGGACAAGTGAACACTGAAGCTTTCTTT
CDR3 protein: CASSLGGQVNTEAFF
J gene: TRBJ1-1
D gene: NA
V gene: TRBV19
clone size: medium-sized
CDR3 length: 15

CDR3 DNA: TGCGCCAGCAGCGTAGGGGCAGGAACACTAGTGTCCTACGAGCAGTACTTC
CDR3 protein: CASSVGAGTLVSYEQYF
J gene: TRBJ2-7
D gene: NA
V gene: TRBV5-1
clone size: NA
CDR3 length: 17

CDR3 DNA: TGTGCCAGCAGCTTAGTGGAGGCGGTCATGAACACTGAAGCTTTCTTT
CDR3 protein: CASSLVEAVMNTEAFF
J gene: TRBJ1-1
D gene: NA
V gene: TRBV7-9
clone size: medium-sized
CDR3 length: 16

CDR3 DNA: TGTGCCACCAGCAGAGCCGGCGGGTACACCTTC
CDR3 protein: CATSRAGGYTF
J gene: TRBJ1-2
D gene: NA
V gene: TRBV15
clone size: many
CDR3 length: 11

CDR3 DNA: TGTGCCAGCAGCCCTTCGACTAGCGGGAGAGACACAGATACGCAGTATTTT
CDR3 protein: CASSPSTSGRDTDTQYF
J gene: TRBJ2-3
D gene: TRBD2
V gene: TRBV3-1
clone size: many
CDR3 length: 17

CDR3 DNA: TGCGCCAGCAGATCTGAGGACCGCTATAATTCACCCCTCCACTTT
CDR3 protein: CASRSEDRYNSPLHF
J gene: TRBJ1-6
D gene: NA
V gene: TRBV5-1
clone size: many
CDR3 length: 15

CDR3 DNA: TGCGCCAGCAGCCCACTGGACAGGATGACTGAAGCTTTCTTT
CDR3 protein: CASSPLDRMTEAFF
J gene: TRBJ1-1
D gene: TRBD1
V gene: TRBV5-1
clone size: many
CDR3 length: 14

CDR3 DNA: TGTGCCAGCAGCCAACTAGTGGTGGAGACCCAGTACTTC
CDR3 protein: CASSQLVVETQYF
J gene: TRBJ2-5
D gene: NA
V gene: TRBV3-1
clone size: few
CDR3 length: 13

CDR3 DNA: TGTGCCACCAGTGACCGACAGGGACCGAACAATGAGCAGTTCTTC
CDR3 protein: CATSDRQGPNNEQFF
J gene: TRBJ2-1
D gene: TRBD1
V gene: TRBV24-1
clone size: NA
CDR3 length: 15

CDR3 DNA: TGTGCCAGCAGCTTATGGGGAACAGGGGGCGACACTGAAGCTTTCTTT
CDR3 protein: CASSLWGTGGDTEAFF
J gene: TRBJ1-1
D gene: TRBD1
V gene: TRBV7-8
clone size: many
CDR3 length: 16

CDR3 DNA: TGTGCCAGCTCACGGGACAGAGGCACAGATACGCAGTATTTT
CDR3 protein: CASSRDRGTDTQYF
J gene: TRBJ2-3
D gene: TRBD1
V gene: TRBV18
clone size: few
CDR3 length: 14

CDR3 DNA: TGCAGCGTTGAAGAGTACAGGGAGACCCAGTACTTC
CDR3 protein: CSVEEYRETQYF
J gene: TRBJ2-5
D gene: NA
V gene: TRBV29-1
clone size: NA
CDR3 length: 12

CDR3 DNA: TGTGCCAGCAGTAGAAGGGGGAAGGAGCACACTGAAGCTTTCTTT
CDR3 protein: CASSRRGKEHTEAFF
J gene: TRBJ1-1
D gene: NA
V gene: TRBV27
clone size: many
CDR3 length: 15

CDR3 DNA: TGTGCCATCAGTGAGGGGCTAGCGGGCCGTTTGGATACGCAGTATTTT
CDR3 protein: CAISEGLAGRLDTQYF
J gene: TRBJ2-3
D gene: TRBD2
V gene: TRBV10-3
clone size: few
CDR3 length: 16

CDR3 DNA: TGTGCCAGCAGTTACAACAGGGGAGAAGGGAACATTCAGTACTTC
CDR3 protein: CASSYNRGEGNIQYF
J gene: TRBJ2-4
D gene: TRBD1
V gene: TRBV6-6
clone size: many
CDR3 length: 15

CDR3 DNA: TGTGCCAGCAGCCGATCTAACCCCAATCAGCCCCAGCATTTT
CDR3 protein: CASSRSNPNQPQHF
J gene: TRBJ1-5
D gene: NA
V gene: TRBV7-8
clone size: medium-sized
CDR3 length: 14

CDR3 DNA: TGTGCCAGCAGCCGCCCGGCAGGGTTGCCCCTCCACTTT
CDR3 protein: CASSRPAGLPLHF
J gene: TRBJ1-6
D gene: NA
V gene: TRBV6-5
clone size: few
CDR3 length: 13

CDR3 DNA: TGTGCCACCAAGGGGATTTATAGCAATCAGCCCCAGCATTTT
CDR3 protein: CATKGIYSNQPQHF
J gene: TRBJ1-5
D gene: NA
V gene: TRBV10-3
clone size: few
CDR3 length: 14

CDR3 DNA: TGTGCCAGCAGCCAAAAATCTTCGGGAACAGCATGGGACAATGAGCAGTTCTTC
CDR3 protein: CASSQKSSGTAWDNEQFF
J gene: TRBJ2-1
D gene: NA
V gene: TRBV14
clone size: many
CDR3 length: 18

CDR3 DNA: TGTGCCAGCAGCAACGTAGGGGGCCCCTACAATGAGCAGTTCTTC
CDR3 protein: CASSNVGGPYNEQFF
J gene: TRBJ2-1
D gene: TRBD1
V gene: TRBV7-9
clone size: many
CDR3 length: 15

CDR3 DNA: TGTGCCAGCAGAACCAGACAGAACACTGAAGCTTTCTTT
CDR3 protein: CASRTRQNTEAFF
J gene: TRBJ1-1
D gene: NA
V gene: TRBV6-5
clone size: many
CDR3 length: 13

CDR3 DNA: TGTGCCAGCAGCTTAGGTCCCACTCAGCCCCAGCATTTT
CDR3 protein: CASSLGPTQPQHF
J gene: TRBJ1-5
D gene: NA
V gene: TRBV11-2
clone size: NA
CDR3 length: 13

CDR3 DNA: TGTGCCAGCAGCTTGGCAGGGAAGACTGAAGCTTTCTTT
CDR3 protein: CASSLAGKTEAFF
J gene: TRBJ1-1
D gene: NA
V gene: TRBV7-2
clone size: few
CDR3 length: 13

CDR3 DNA: TGTGCCAGCAGTTACTGGACAGGGGGTAACGAGCAGTACTTC
CDR3 protein: CASSYWTGGNEQYF
J gene: TRBJ2-7
D gene: TRBD1
V gene: TRBV6-5
clone size: medium-sized
CDR3 length: 14